This is a list of T cell receptor beta chains from one sample in a study of spatial heterogeneity in lung cancer. Each CDR3 protein gets one entry after TCRdb re-called the 5' RACE reads with MiXCR. This sample carries about 52,000 distinct CDR3 sequences, around 7.7% of them seen once, and the ten largest clones take about a third. Here the sequenced sample was PBMCs, taken at follow-up. The source is a female donor with early-stage non-small cell lung cancer. CDR3s include the opening cysteine and the closing phenylalanine or tryptophan. Each record gives: J gene, clone size, D gene, V gene, CDR3 protein, CDR3 DNA. D genes are given only for firm matches. Expanded clones are given a class, and other clones once, few, many or no size at all.

TRBJ2-1,many,-,TRBV7-3,CASSLTNEGGGQFF,TGTGCCAGCAGCTTAACGAATGAGGGCGGGGGCCAGTTCTTC
TRBJ1-3,few,TRBD1,TRBV20-1,CSALGTVSGNTIYF,TGCAGTGCTCTCGGGACAGTCTCTGGAAACACCATATATTTT
TRBJ1-5,medium-sized,-,TRBV9,CASSRGGTNQPQHF,TGTGCCAGCAGCAGAGGGGGTACCAATCAGCCCCAGCATTTT
TRBJ2-1,-,-,TRBV24-1,CATSDPYNEQFF,TGTGCCACCAGTGACCCCTACAATGAGCAGTTCTTC
TRBJ2-7,-,TRBD1,TRBV10-3,CAISTRTGEDEQYF,TGTGCCATCAGTACTAGGACAGGGGAAGACGAGCAGTACTTC
TRBJ2-5,many,-,TRBV7-3,CASSLSAGQETQYF,TGTGCCAGCAGCCTCTCGGCAGGGCAAGAGACCCAGTACTTC
TRBJ2-1,many,-,TRBV5-1,CASSLEGRYSYNEQFF,TGCGCCAGCAGCTTGGAAGGGCGCTACTCCTACAATGAGCAGTTCTTC
TRBJ2-7,-,-,TRBV6-5,CASSYSPQGGYEQYF,TGTGCCAGCAGTTACTCGCCCCAGGGGGGCTACGAGCAGTACTTC
TRBJ1-3,many,TRBD1,TRBV6-5,CASTLTRGSGNTIYF,TGTGCCAGCACCCTCACCAGGGGGTCTGGAAACACCATATATTTT
TRBJ1-2,once,-,TRBV16,CASSLSIIPNYGYTF,TGTGCCAGCAGCCTTTCGATTATTCCGAACTATGGCTACACCTTC
TRBJ1-2,-,-,TRBV9,CASSVDVTDSYGYTF,TGTGCCAGCAGCGTAGACGTGACAGACTCCTATGGCTACACCTTC
TRBJ2-3,few,-,TRBV6-2/TRBV6-3,CPPPGDTQYF,TGTCCTCCCCCGGGGGATACGCAGTATTTT
TRBJ1-4,-,-,TRBV18,CASSQWENEKLFF,TGTGCCAGCTCACAATGGGAAAATGAAAAACTGTTTTTT
TRBJ2-7,many,-,TRBV10-2,CASSAGGVYYEQYF,TGCGCCAGCAGTGCAGGGGGGGTTTACTACGAGCAGTACTTC
TRBJ1-2,many,TRBD1,TRBV28,CASSPGQKANYGYTF,TGTGCCAGCAGTCCGGGACAGAAAGCTAACTATGGCTACACCTTC
TRBJ1-6,many,TRBD1,TRBV3-1,CASSRIQGGSSPLHF,TGTGCCAGCAGCCGGATCCAGGGGGGAAGTTCACCCCTCCACTTT
TRBJ2-3,medium-sized,-,TRBV5-1,CASSLERRGPSDTQYF,TGCGCCAGCAGCTTGGAGCGGCGGGGCCCCTCGGATACGCAGTATTTT
TRBJ1-3,-,-,TRBV7-2,CASSLEFGNTIYF,TGTGCCAGCAGCTTAGAATTTGGAAACACCATATATTTT
TRBJ2-3,-,TRBD2,TRBV5-4,CASSPMGTSGKNF,TGTGCCAGCAGCCCCATGGGGACTAGCGGGAAGAATTTT
TRBJ1-1,-,-,TRBV6-6,CASSSLQGHTEAFF,TGTGCCAGCAGTTCCCTACAGGGACACACTGAAGCTTTCTTT
TRBJ2-7,-,-,TRBV20-1,CSARDRAGAGIYEQYF,TGCAGTGCTAGAGATCGGGCAGGAGCGGGCATATACGAGCAGTACTTC
TRBJ2-2,few,-,TRBV3-1,CASSHTGELFF,TGTGCCAGCAGCCACACCGGGGAGCTGTTTTTT
TRBJ2-4,few,-,TRBV19,CASSTTRANIQYF,TGTGCCAGTAGTACCACAAGGGCGAACATTCAGTACTTC
TRBJ2-7,few,TRBD1,TRBV30,CAWRTGQGAYEQYF,TGTGCCTGGAGGACGGGACAGGGGGCCTACGAGCAGTACTTC
TRBJ2-7,-,-,TRBV7-9,CASSLVQDSYEQYF,TGTGCCAGCAGCTTAGTCCAGGACTCCTACGAGCAGTACTTC
TRBJ1-2,-,-,TRBV5-1,CASSLYTEDYGYTF,TGCGCCAGCAGCTTGTACACCGAAGACTATGGCTACACCTTC